This entry describes one T cell receptor (beta chain). The antigen is not known. The germline gives CDR1 KGHSH, CDR2 LQKENI. V dropped 3 bases and J dropped 6; count of bases not matched to a gene: 1. This CDR3 has 15 amino acids. Original processing notes: A classifier of distant metastasis in papillary thyroid cancer was built from CDR3 differences (across clinicopathological groups). TCRdb called clones again from the PCR reads with MiXCR. The V and J calls come from TCRdb's annotation, not from the publication. Of about 27,000 clones listed, around 16% were seen once; the top ten hold around 6.5%. The record originates from a study of metastatic and nonmetastatic thyroid tumors. Study results and caveats: According to reports, the diversity of TCR beta was significantly higher in malignant thyroid tumors than in benign nodules, and this held in both blood and tumor samples.

There were no patients who had received any treatment before thyroid surgery. Sequencing used blood. V gene TRBV18 combines with J gene TRBJ2-1, with 14 bases that match TRBD2. The sequence came from a male donor with papillary thyroid cancer or a benign thyroid nodule (not recorded which). Some clones in this sample may be carry-over from other donors' samples. Here the CDR3 DNA reads TGTGCCAGCTCACCGGGACTAGCGGGAGTCAATGAGCAGTTCTTC. It yields the protein CASSPGLAGVNEQFF.